This T cell receptor beta chain was identified in a study of shared clonotypes between healthy human individuals. The protocol was immunoSEQ multiplex PCR, while the TCRdb copy is restricted to in-frame clones and leaves out a portion. Of more than 90,000 clones in the sample, 67% were seen once. Germline CDR1 and CDR2: MNHNY and SVGAGI (reference sequence). Trimming cost V 2 bases and J 1 base, with 8 bases left between them. This CDR3 contains 14 residues. The chain combines TRBV6-6 with TRBJ1-1; D gene ambiguous. This TCR was sampled from a man younger than 40 in good health. The sequenced sample consisted of memory CD8+ T cells sorted from blood. As to subset: CD45RO+ cells pooled with CCR7-negative TemRA cells. CDR3 sequence reads: CASSYTRANTEAFF. The CDR3 bases are TGTGCCAGCAGTTACACCCGCGCGAACACTGAAGCTTTCTTT.